The subject of this entry is one T cell receptor beta chain. This clonotype was seen more than once but under ten times. Its binding antigen is unknown. Per-nucleotide qualities are absent, and no much larger clonotype sits a single base away. Stable Graves' hyperthyroidism was defined as the absence of progression to ophthalmopathy over 18 months of follow-up. Hyperthyroidism patients were aged 18 to 65 years and newly diagnosed, with disease duration of less than 2 months. Exclusion was applied to patients with uncontrolled infections, other autoimmune diseases, pregnancy or lactation. Diagnoses were based on clinical symptoms, serum thyroxine and TRAb, thyroid ultrasound and orbital computed tomography. Total RNA was extracted with Trizol reagent, and quality was checked on an Agilent 2100 Bioanalyzer. The sample belongs to a study of T cells in Graves' hyperthyroidism and ophthalmopathy (dated by TCRdb to about 2019). About the investigation overall: A discovery cohort of fewer than 110 patients, about 43 with Graves' ophthalmopathy and 57 with stable Graves' hyperthyroidism, was used to find distinguishing TCR V-J signatures. The paper describes TCR Vbeta CDR3 sequencing of roughly 130 peripheral blood samples, made up of 43 ophthalmopathy patients, roughly 72 hyperthyroidism patients and 17 progressor patients. For training and testing, the 100 or so patients in the discovery cohort were randomly divided in a 7:3 ratio. Thyroid tissue and blood T-cell repertoires from roughly 6 Graves' hyperthyroidism patients were also compared in the study. Once sampling was done, hyperthyroidism patients were given methimazole at a starting dose of 30 mg daily, whereas ophthalmopathy patients were given high-dose intravenous methylprednisolone. Prospective prediction of ophthalmopathy was tested in an independent validation cohort consisting of about 19 hyperthyroidism patients and 15 to 17 patients who later progressed to ophthalmopathy.

There are 11 amino acids in the CDR3, from cysteine to phenylalanine inclusive. The retained sequence is limited to the CDR3, 33 bases, with the frame set at the first base. V loses 6 bases of germline sequence and J loses 3 bases, and the interval between the two ends is 6 bases. The germline V gene sets CDR1 to SNHLY and CDR2 to FYNNEI. Amplification of TCR beta CDR3 regions was carried out from RNA transcripts. A first-round RT-PCR of the TCR CDR3 used the HTBI primer set with the Qiagen OneStep RT-PCR kit. Libraries were constructed in a second round of multiplex PCR, after which size selection and purification were carried out. The libraries were sequenced on an Illumina HiSeq2000 using paired-end 100 bp reads. Under the source paper's analysis protocol: SOAPnuke was used to process the raw data, with reads discarded if the reads contained adapters or uncalled bases, had a mean Phred below 15, or lacked an exact constant-primer or identifier match. High-quality paired reads were merged with COPE v1.2.5, and unique nucleotide sequences were defined as clonotypes. MiTCR v1.1 was used to align the clonotypes against IMGT TRBV, TRBD and TRBJ reference segments. The analysis included only V-J combinations with a frequency above 0.0001, which together covered over 98% of the repertoires. The TCS score was defined as F50 (clonal expansion) divided by E x V (chaos), with BLOSUM62-based TCRdist calculated between CDR3 peptides within each V-J. Welch's t-statistics and random forest reduced approximately 520 V-J features to 13, which were used in a naive Bayes classifier (R e1071). The similarity between thyroid and blood repertoires was quantified using the Morisita-Horn index. TCRdb's own reprocessing of the public reads used fastp at Q25 and MiXCR and kept productive beta chains. Each entry merges the rows of one CDR3 protein and shows their most common DNA and genes. The V and J calls shown here were made by TCRdb, not taken from the authors' results. In this sample the table shows a few hundred thousand distinct CDR3 sequences, 46% of which occur a single time. The top ten hold roughly 8.2% of the sample.

Summary of the overall study and its limitations: A model built on a 13 V-J signature distinguished ophthalmopathy from stable hyperthyroidism, reaching approximately 89% sensitivity and approximately 83% specificity in cross-validation and 80%/75% in testing. Most expanded thyroid clonotypes (frequency above 0.001) were also detected in blood, a finding suggesting that blood repertoires may reflect thyroid immune responses. Sample size was not statistically predetermined, and investigators were not blinded to group allocation. During validation, the model predicted progression to ophthalmopathy a median of approximately 7 months ahead of onset, with around 70% sensitivity and 72% to 85% specificity.

Sequences were obtained from peripheral blood or thyroid tissue (not recorded which). The chain is assembled from TRBV2 and TRBJ2-7, with the identity of the D gene unclear. The source of this sequence is a woman younger than 35 with Graves' hyperthyroidism. The nucleotide sequence is TGTGCCAGCAGGAACCACTACGAGCAGTACTTC. Translated, it gives CASRNHYEQYF. With the rest looked up from the reference TRBV2 and TRBJ2-7 genes rather than sequenced, the full variable domain is EPEVTQTPSHQVTQMGQEVILRCVPISNHLYFYWYRQILGQKVEFLVSFYNNEISEKSEIFDDQFSVERPDGSNFTLKIRSTKLEDSAMYFCASRNHYEQYFGPGTRLTVT.